This TCR beta chain was captured in a study of neurological immune-mediated disorders. Overall study results and limits: There were no CDR3 amino acid sequences shared by expanded clones across subjects, a result suggesting private repertoires in all groups. The greatest TCR clonal expansion occurred in HTLV-1-associated myelopathy and the least in multiple sclerosis, which fell below healthy controls.

Synthesis of cDNA was carried out by template-switch 5'RACE. The reaction used 10-nucleotide random UMIs. From the 5' RACE reads, TCRdb called clonotypes with MiXCR, one entry per CDR3 protein. This table holds roughly 100,000 distinct CDR3 sequences, about a tenth found once. Noted time point: longitudinal time-point 3. The CDR3 loop spans 14 amino acids. About this clonotype: No antigen is known for it. Just one base apart from a much larger clone, this may be a read error.

The sample was PBMCs. The chain carries TRBV21-1 and TRBJ2-5; the D call in the table, TRBD2, was not verified against the DNA. TRBV21-1 is annotated as a pseudogene. This receptor was taken from a female donor with HTLV-1-associated myelopathy (HAM/TSP). The CDR3 reads CASIRRGGVGTQYF. DNA for the CDR3: TGTGCCAGCATACGGCGGGGGGGGGTAGGGACCCAGTACTTC.